This record concerns one T cell receptor beta chain sequence. The data are from a study of blood T cell repertoires in COVID-19. The wider study: The United States, Italy and Spain provided the acute and convalescent COVID-19 samples. Nucleic acid was either cDNA or gDNA, and it came from T cells, B-cell-depleted T cells, or PBMCs.

In the original workflow: Reference gene primer amplification gave nucleated cell count estimates. Some clones are missing from TCRdb's copy, which holds only in-frame ones; the method was immunoSEQ multiplex PCR. That table supplies the V and J calls and clone size; D and trimming were determined from the DNA. This sample has some 200,000 clones, with 60% to 85% found just once. J gave up 4 bases and V 2 bases, and 4 bases lay outside the gene matches. CDR1 is SNHLY, CDR2 FYNNEI, per germline. The CDR3 runs to 15 residues. V usage is TRBV2 and J usage is TRBJ2-7, with 11 bases fitting TRBD2. Sequencing was done on a sample of peripheral blood. The source is a woman in her forties or fifties with active or convalescent COVID-19. The CDR3, as DNA: TGTGCCAGCAGTGAAATAACTAGCGGGAGTTACGAGCAGTACTTC. Translation gives CASSEITSGSYEQYF.